This record concerns one T cell receptor beta chain sequence. TCRdb re-called the 5' RACE reads with MiXCR, one entry per CDR3 protein. The repertoire holds about 450,000 distinct CDR3 sequences, with about 25% as singletons. Germline V gene data show CDR1 as DFQATT and CDR2 as SNEGSKA (reference sequence). There are 14 residues in the CDR3. Trimming cost V 0 bases and J 5 bases, with 13 bases left between them. This specimen belongs to a study of T-cell memory formation after mild COVID-19. The receptor was isolated from an adult woman who had mild COVID-19 (a few samples of this study predate the infection). Cell type and time point are not known. The specimen sequenced was PBMCs or a T cell subset sorted from them (not recorded which). V gene TRBV20-1 combines with J gene TRBJ1-2, with a tentative D call TRBD1 (6 bases). CDR3 sequence reads: CSARDRGHYYGYTF. CDR3 sequence (DNA): TGCAGTGCTAGAGATCGGGGACACTATTATGGCTACACCTTC.